One sample yielded the 17 T cell receptor beta chains listed below, sequenced in a study of Graves' ophthalmopathy and Graves' hyperthyroidism. RNA transcripts provided the template for amplifying TCR beta CDR3 regions. HTBI primers were used in a first-round RT-PCR, which preceded a second-round multiplex PCR. TCRdb re-called the multiplex PCR reads with MiXCR, one entry per CDR3 protein. The data show about 220,000 distinct CDR3 sequences, 20% to 25% seen once. Source material: peripheral blood. These receptors were obtained from a woman aged 50 to 60 with Graves' ophthalmopathy.

This clonotype was recorded at least ten times. CDR3 nucleotides: TGTGCCAGCAGTGCGAGGAGCGAGCAGTACTTC. Protein sequence: CASSARSEQYF. The V and J genes are TRBV25-1 and TRBJ2-7; D gene unclear. Trimming shortened V by 4 bases and J by 6 bases, and 7 bases separated the two germline ends. The germline gives CDR1 MGHDK, CDR2 SYGVNS. The CDR3 contains 11 residues.

There are a few counts of this clonotype. The CDR3 reads CSVSPGIETQYF. DNA for the CDR3: TGCAGTGTCAGTCCGGGGATAGAGACCCAGTACTTC. The genes are TRBV20-1 and TRBJ2-5; tentative D call: TRBD2 (5 bases). V was shortened by 7 bases and J by 4 bases, with 13 bases between the two germline ends. CDR1 is DFQATT, CDR2 SNEGSKA, per germline (reference sequence). The CDR3 covers 12 residues.

This clonotype was seen at least ten times. V and J are TRBV28 and TRBJ1-5; 9 positions agree with TRBD1. V trimming: 3 bases; J trimming: 7 bases; junction bases outside the gene matches: 7. This CDR3 is built from 15 residues. Germline V lookup: CDR1 MDHEN, CDR2 SYDVKM. The CDR3, as DNA: TGTGCCAGCAGTTTGACAGGGGGTCTTTTACAGCCCCAGCATTTT. This codes for CASSLTGGLLQPQHF.

This clonotype showed up many times. This rearrangement joins TRBV20-1 to TRBJ2-7; D ambiguous. The CDR3 runs to 11 residues. Per germline, CDR1 DFQATT and CDR2 SNEGSKA (reference sequence). Trimming pared 6 bases from V and 0 bases from J, leaving 6 bases between. CDR3 protein: CSAMSSYEQYF. CDR3 sequence (DNA): TGCAGTGCCATGAGCTCCTACGAGCAGTACTTC.

This clonotype has at least ten counts. The chain joins TRBV2 to TRBJ1-6, with TRBD1 as a possible D gene (6 bases). CDR1 SNHLY and CDR2 FYNNEI come from the germline V gene. This CDR3 region has 14 residues. V was clipped by 6 bases and J by 9 bases, with 15 bases between them. CDR3 sequence: CASRTGTTGSPLHF. CDR3 bases: TGTGCCAGCAGGACCGGGACAACGGGTTCACCCCTCCACTTT. Full variable domain (rest looked up from reference TRBV2 and TRBJ1-6): EPEVTQTPSHQVTQMGQEVILRCVPISNHLYFYWYRQILGQKVEFLVSFYNNEISEKSEIFDDQFSVERPDGSNFTLKIRSTKLEDSAMYFCASRTGTTGSPLHFGNGTRLTVT.

J is TRBJ1-2 and V is TRBV12-3 or TRBV12-4; D is perhaps TRBD1 (6 bases). Trimming removed 5 bases from V and 4 bases from J, with 17 bases in between. This CDR3 has 15 residues. The CDR3 DNA reads as TGTGCCAGCAGTACCATCAAGGGGGGAGGCTATGGCTACACCTTC. The encoded protein is CASSTIKGGGYGYTF.

This clonotype was counted only a few times. This chain joins TRBV10-1 and TRBJ1-6; a possible D gene is TRBD1 (5 bases). V was cut by 4 bases and J by 4 bases, with 11 bases left in between. The CDR3 totals 15 residues. Per germline, CDR1 WNHNN and CDR2 SYGVQD (reference sequence). This CDR3 reads CASSAAGPYNSPLHF. CDR3 DNA sequence: TGCGCCAGCAGTGCGGCAGGGCCTTATAATTCACCCCTCCACTTT.

This clonotype occurred many times. This chain links TRBV7-6 with TRBJ2-7; 8 bases align to TRBD1. The CDR3 length is 15 residues. The junction had 4 bases not matched to a gene; V was cut back by 1 base and J by 2 bases. The V gene's germline CDR1 is SGHVS and CDR2 FNYEAQ. CDR3 sequence: CASSLGPGQAYEQYF. CDR3 sequence (DNA): TGTGCCAGCAGCTTAGGCCCGGGACAGGCCTACGAGCAGTACTTC.

There are a few counts of this clonotype. The chain is built from TRBV28 and TRBJ1-2, with a weak D call TRBD1 (5 bases). The germline CDR1 and CDR2 sequences are MDHEN and SYDVKM. V lost 6 bases to trimming and J lost 4 bases, with 18 bases between them. This CDR3 has 15 amino acids. The CDR3 DNA follows: TGTGCCAGCAGAGACGGGGGTGCGAGTACCTATGGCTACACCTTC. It yields the protein CASRDGGASTYGYTF.

This clonotype occurred many times. V is TRBV10-3 and J is TRBJ1-2; D remains unclear. CDR1 and CDR2 from the germline V gene are ENHRY and SYGVKD. Trimming took 7 bases from V and 1 from J, leaving 13 bases between them. There are 14 residues in the CDR3. CDR3 in amino acids: CAIMNPGLNYGYTF. The CDR3 region has the DNA TGTGCCATCATGAACCCAGGTCTTAACTATGGCTACACCTTC.

This clonotype was detected ten times or more. The V and J genes are TRBV20-1 and TRBJ2-2; 7 bases fit TRBD1. With V trimmed by 3 bases and J by 4 bases, 8 bases remained unmatched. The CDR3 spans 15 residues. Germline CDR1 and CDR2: DFQATT and SNEGSKA (reference sequence). The CDR3 here is CSARATGDSTGELFF. The CDR3 nucleotides are TGCAGTGCTAGGGCCACAGGGGATAGCACCGGGGAGCTGTTTTTT.

This clonotype was observed a few times. The V call is TRBV4-1, the J call TRBJ2-7; D is unclear. V lost 1 base to trimming and J lost 5 bases, with 6 bases between them. This CDR3 is built from 12 residues. Germline assignment: CDR1 MGHRA and CDR2 YSYEKL. The CDR3 is CASSQVDHEQYF. The CDR3 DNA is TGCGCCAGCAGCCAAGTAGACCACGAGCAGTACTTC.

J is TRBJ1-2 and V is TRBV20-1, with 8 bases aligning to TRBD1. V lost 1 base to trimming and J lost 0 bases; unmatched junction nucleotides: 13. The CDR3 is made up of 18 amino acids. CDR1 is DFQATT and CDR2 is SNEGSKA in the germline V gene (reference sequence). CDR3 protein: CSARVGRQGIGANYGYTF. For the CDR3, the DNA is TGCAGTGCTAGAGTGGGTCGACAGGGGATCGGAGCTAACTATGGCTACACCTTC.

The chain is built from TRBV5-1 and TRBJ1-6; D is ambiguous. The CDR3 covers 17 residues. The V gene's germline CDR1 is SGHRS and CDR2 YFSETQ. The germline V and J ends were trimmed by 0 bases and 2 bases, with 12 bases remaining between them. The CDR3 region has the DNA TGCGCCAGCAGCTTGGAAGCCGCCAGCGCCTATAATTCACCCCTCCACTTT. Protein sequence: CASSLEAASAYNSPLHF.

This clonotype was counted ten times or more. V usage is TRBV28 and J usage is TRBJ1-5, with D uncertain. CDR3 length: 13 residues. Between the trimmed V and J ends, which lost 6 bases and 0 bases, there was a span of 6 bases. Germline V gives CDR1 MDHEN, CDR2 SYDVKM. The CDR3 nucleotides are TGTGCCAGCAGAACAGATAGCAATCAGCCCCAGCATTTT. Amino acid sequence: CASRTDSNQPQHF.

This chain joins TRBV7-3 and TRBJ2-2; 8 bases are a match to TRBD2. This CDR3 is built from 17 residues. Losses at the gene ends were 2 bases for V and 3 bases for J; bases not matched to a gene: 8. Germline V gene lookup returns CDR1 SGHTA and CDR2 FQGTGA. The CDR3 loop reads CASSLFRREVDTGELFF. In DNA form, the CDR3 reads TGTGCCAGCAGCTTATTCCGGCGGGAGGTTGACACCGGGGAGCTGTTTTTT.

Many counts were recorded for this clonotype. V usage is TRBV10-1 and J usage is TRBJ1-5; D is perhaps TRBD1 (6 bases). V gave up 11 bases and J gave up 0 bases, with 23 bases separating them. Germline V CDR1 and CDR2: WNHNN, SYGVQD (reference sequence). The CDR3 loop spans 17 amino acids. The CDR3 loop is CAGDRTAELNSNQPQHF. In nucleotides, the CDR3 is TGCGCCGGGGACCGGACAGCCGAACTGAATAGCAATCAGCCCCAGCATTTT.